The 9 T cell receptor beta chains presented below share a single source sample, sequenced in a study of blood T cell repertoires in COVID-19. Generated by immunoSEQ multiplex PCR, the TCRdb table keeps only in-frame clones and is missing some. The sample carries roughly 32,000 clones, 88% recorded once. The sequencing input was peripheral blood. These receptors came from a human donor in a cohort sampled during active COVID-19.

V usage is TRBV18 and J usage is TRBJ2-5; 12 nucleotides line up with TRBD1. The CDR3 consists of 16 residues. V shed 0 bases, J shed 5 bases, and the junction held 4 bases outside the gene matches. CDR1 and CDR2 from the germline V gene are KGHSH and LQKENI. This chain's CDR3 is CASSPPGTGGWETQYF. The CDR3 nucleotides read TGTGCCAGCTCACCACCCGGGACAGGGGGCTGGGAGACCCAGTACTTC.

The chain combines TRBV19 with TRBJ1-2, with 9 bases aligning to TRBD1. The V gene's germline CDR1 is LNHDA and CDR2 SQIVND (reference sequence). V shed 2 bases and J 0 bases; nucleotides not matched to a gene: 1. The CDR3 consists of 15 residues. CDR3 loop: CASSIRDRANYGYTF. DNA of the CDR3: TGTGCCAGTAGTATACGGGACAGGGCTAACTATGGCTACACCTTC. Complete variable domain (other parts from reference TRBV19 and TRBJ1-2): DGGITQSPKYLFRKEGQNVTLSCEQNLNHDAMYWYRQDPGQGLRLIYYSQIVNDFQKGDIAEGYSVSREKKESFPLTVTSAQKNPTAFYLCASSIRDRANYGYTFGSGTRLTVV.

The V and J genes are TRBV6-5 and TRBJ1-1; the D gene is possibly TRBD1 (6 bases). Germline-derived CDR1 and CDR2 are MNHEY and SVGAGI. The V end lost 6 bases, the J end lost 3 bases, and 11 bases lay between the germline ends. The CDR3 is 13 residues long. DNA of the CDR3: TGTGCCAGCAGAAGGGGGAAGGACACTGAAGCTTTCTTT. As protein: CASRRGKDTEAFF.

This chain links TRBV5-1 with TRBJ1-4, with D possibly matching TRBD1 (6 bases). Trimming pared 1 base from V and 8 bases from J, leaving 18 bases between. This CDR3 is 16 amino acids long. Germline lookup yields CDR1 SGHRS and CDR2 YFSETQ. CDR3 sequence: CASSLFGAGDSEKLFF. CDR3 DNA: TGCGCCAGCAGCTTGTTTGGTGCAGGGGATTCCGAAAAACTGTTTTTT. The full variable domain, rest sourced from reference TRBV5-1 and TRBJ1-4, is KAGVTQTPRYLIKTRGQQVTLSCSPISGHRSVSWYQQTPGQGLQFLFEYFSETQRNKGNFPGRFSGRQFSNSRSEMNVSTLELGDSALYLCASSLFGAGDSEKLFFGSGTQLSVL.

The V and J genes are TRBV7-3 and TRBJ2-5, with TRBD1 matching 9 bases. V shed 2 bases and J 7 bases; nucleotides not matched to a gene: 2. This CDR3 comprises 13 residues. Germline lookup yields CDR1 SGHTA and CDR2 FQGTGA. CDR3 loop: CASSLGQGRTQYF. The CDR3 DNA reads TGTGCCAGCAGCTTAGGACAGGGGAGGACCCAGTACTTC.

The rearrangement uses TRBV7-9 and TRBJ2-7; TRBD2 is a possible D gene (6 bases). Germline lookup yields CDR1 SEHNR and CDR2 FQNEAQ (reference sequence). V was clipped by 5 bases and J by 3 bases, with 14 bases between them. The CDR3 extends over 14 amino acids. The CDR3 sequence is CASSPSGSVYEQYF. DNA for the CDR3: TGTGCCAGCAGCCCCAGCGGGTCCGTCTACGAGCAGTACTTC.

The V gene is TRBV29-1, the J gene TRBJ1-5; D perhaps matches TRBD1 (6 bases). CDR1 SQVTM and CDR2 ANQGSEA come from the germline V gene. This CDR3 region has 13 residues. V was clipped by 4 bases and J by 9 bases, with 16 bases between them. The CDR3, as DNA: TGCAGCGTTGGGTCTCAGGCCAGGGGGCCCCAGCATTTT. This encodes CSVGSQARGPQHF.

This chain uses TRBV5-1 with TRBJ2-1; TRBD1 might be the D (5 bases). Between the trimmed V and J ends, which lost 0 bases and 0 bases, there was a span of 10 bases. CDR1 is SGHRS, CDR2 YFSETQ, per germline. The CDR3 extends over 16 amino acids. The CDR3 DNA reads as TGCGCCAGCAGCTTGGTAGGGGCTAGCTCCTACAATGAGCAGTTCTTC. Translating it yields CASSLVGASSYNEQFF.

The V call is TRBV19, the J call TRBJ1-2; no definite D call. V was trimmed by 3 bases and J by 3 bases, leaving 14 bases between them. The CDR3 runs 15 residues. Looked up from germline, CDR1 is LNHDA and CDR2 is SQIVND (reference sequence). CDR3 residues: CASSISSQADYGYTF. As DNA, the CDR3 is TGTGCCAGTAGTATCAGTTCGCAAGCGGACTATGGCTACACCTTC. Full variable domain (remainder filled in from reference TRBV19 and TRBJ1-2): DGGITQSPKYLFRKEGQNVTLSCEQNLNHDAMYWYRQDPGQGLRLIYYSQIVNDFQKGDIAEGYSVSREKKESFPLTVTSAQKNPTAFYLCASSISSQADYGYTFGSGTRLTVV.